This T cell receptor beta chain was recorded in a study of shared clonotypes between healthy human individuals. Regarding the study as a whole: Clonotype sharing across several donors was observed for roughly 5% of naive CD4 clonotypes. A reduction in generation probabilities was seen for non-shared clonotypes relative to those shared by all four donors.

CD45RO-negative CD8 cells positively selected for CCR7 made up the naive population, which excluded terminally differentiated effector memory CD45RA+ cells. This clone has more than one count but fewer than ten. The antigen is not known. The junction departs from the called germline gene at one end, perhaps through a read error. The germline V gene encodes CDR1 MNHEY and CDR2 SVGAGI. CDR3 size: 14 residues. Sorted-subset replicate PCRs used roughly 220 ng DNA, approximately 27,000 T cell genomes. The protocol was immunoSEQ multiplex PCR, while the TCRdb copy is restricted to in-frame clones and leaves out a portion. The data show about 2.1 million clones, just under 95% seen once.

Sequences were obtained from naive CD8+ T cells from PBMCs. The V and J genes are TRBV6-5 and TRBJ1-2, with D uncertain. The sequence was obtained from a man aged 18 to 29 in good health. Some clones in this sample may be carry-over from other donors' samples. CDR3 nucleotides: TGTGCCAGCAGTTACACCGGTAGGCAGGATGGCTGCACCTTC. Translated, it gives CASSYTGRQDGCTF.